The rows below give T cell receptor beta chains drawn from one sample of a study of cytomegalovirus exposure and HLA in healthy donors. Assay used: immunoSEQ multiplex PCR; TCRdb lists only in-frame clones, some missing. Counted here are approximately 120,000 clones, 80% occurring once; the ten biggest clones make up around 1.3%. Input material: PBMCs. These receptors were taken from a female donor in good health and CMV-seronegative. Each CDR3 is given with its conserved first and last residue. A D gene is named only where the DNA matches it firmly. Clone sizes are given selectively: once, few, many, or a class where the clone is expanded.

clone_size: NA; j_call: TRBJ2-1; v_call: TRBV7-9; d_call: NA; cdr3_aa: CASSLGHYGNEQFF
clone_size: NA; j_call: TRBJ2-7; v_call: TRBV6-1; d_call: TRBD1; cdr3_aa: CASSDRTGTAEQYF
clone_size: NA; j_call: TRBJ2-3; v_call: TRBV5-1; d_call: TRBD2; cdr3_aa: CASSSTSGGAPDTQYF
clone_size: NA; j_call: TRBJ1-1; v_call: TRBV5-1; d_call: NA; cdr3_aa: CASSLAGLSEAFF
clone_size: NA; j_call: TRBJ2-1; v_call: TRBV7-3; d_call: TRBD2; cdr3_aa: CASSFGGRARNEQFF
clone_size: NA; j_call: TRBJ1-2; v_call: TRBV28; d_call: NA; cdr3_aa: CASNTGYGYTF
clone_size: NA; j_call: TRBJ2-3; v_call: TRBV6-4; d_call: TRBD1; cdr3_aa: CASSDSTGGADTQYF
clone_size: NA; j_call: TRBJ2-7; v_call: TRBV6-6; d_call: NA; cdr3_aa: CASSRGRTLYEQYF
clone_size: once; j_call: TRBJ2-5; v_call: TRBV7-6; d_call: TRBD1; cdr3_aa: CASSLGTGTGVKTQYF
clone_size: NA; j_call: TRBJ2-3; v_call: TRBV2; d_call: TRBD2; cdr3_aa: CATSVRTDTQYF
clone_size: once; j_call: TRBJ2-7; v_call: TRBV28; d_call: TRBD2; cdr3_aa: CASRPTSGRAPDEQYF
clone_size: few; j_call: TRBJ1-6; v_call: TRBV5-4; d_call: TRBD1; cdr3_aa: CASSLTGGASPLHF
clone_size: NA; j_call: TRBJ1-2; v_call: TRBV18; d_call: NA; cdr3_aa: CASSPTGRAGYTF
clone_size: NA; j_call: TRBJ2-3; v_call: TRBV2; d_call: TRBD2; cdr3_aa: CASIQRGLTDTQYF
clone_size: NA; j_call: TRBJ1-1; v_call: TRBV18; d_call: TRBD1; cdr3_aa: CASSQDRGLVEAFF
clone_size: once; j_call: TRBJ2-5; v_call: TRBV6-1; d_call: NA; cdr3_aa: CASSFQGGETQYF
clone_size: few; j_call: TRBJ2-3; v_call: TRBV5-1; d_call: TRBD2; cdr3_aa: CASSSLGGVADTQYF
clone_size: NA; j_call: TRBJ2-7; v_call: TRBV19; d_call: NA; cdr3_aa: CASSINVWEDEQYF
clone_size: NA; j_call: TRBJ2-3; v_call: TRBV30; d_call: NA; cdr3_aa: CAWSPGSSTDTQYF
clone_size: NA; j_call: TRBJ1-2; v_call: TRBV7-3; d_call: NA; cdr3_aa: CASSVDSSNYGYTF
clone_size: NA; j_call: TRBJ2-1; v_call: TRBV2; d_call: TRBD1; cdr3_aa: CASSEEGGQVCVF
clone_size: once; j_call: TRBJ2-1; v_call: TRBV5-4; d_call: TRBD2; cdr3_aa: CASSFSSGTHEQFF
clone_size: NA; j_call: TRBJ1-1; v_call: TRBV19; d_call: NA; cdr3_aa: CASSQSDSLNTEAFF
clone_size: NA; j_call: TRBJ1-1; v_call: TRBV29-1; d_call: NA; cdr3_aa: CSATGSGNTEAFF
clone_size: NA; j_call: TRBJ2-2; v_call: TRBV7-3; d_call: NA; cdr3_aa: CASSLTQNTGELFF
clone_size: NA; j_call: TRBJ1-5; v_call: TRBV19; d_call: TRBD1; cdr3_aa: CASNAGQGGNQPQHF
clone_size: NA; j_call: TRBJ2-2; v_call: TRBV5-5; d_call: TRBD1; cdr3_aa: CASSPTPGQGTGELFF
clone_size: NA; j_call: TRBJ1-6; v_call: TRBV6-1; d_call: NA; cdr3_aa: CASRPTGAGGSPLHF
clone_size: NA; j_call: TRBJ2-7; v_call: TRBV30; d_call: TRBD2; cdr3_aa: CAWSPGRSSYEQYF
clone_size: NA; j_call: TRBJ1-2; v_call: TRBV5-5; d_call: TRBD1; cdr3_aa: CASSLRGGYGLYTF
clone_size: NA; j_call: TRBJ2-2; v_call: TRBV10-3; d_call: TRBD2; cdr3_aa: CATTTSGRSTGELFF
clone_size: NA; j_call: NA; v_call: TRBV5-1; d_call: TRBD2; cdr3_aa: CASSLDLAEGYEQYF
clone_size: once; j_call: TRBJ2-1; v_call: TRBV7-9; d_call: NA; cdr3_aa: CASSLAPRGSYNEQFF
clone_size: NA; j_call: TRBJ2-2; v_call: TRBV7-9; d_call: NA; cdr3_aa: CASSLGASPNTGELFF
clone_size: NA; j_call: TRBJ2-2; v_call: TRBV2; d_call: NA; cdr3_aa: CASSRDSPTGELFF
clone_size: once; j_call: TRBJ2-1; v_call: TRBV7-7; d_call: NA; cdr3_aa: CASSLAGESSYNEQFF
clone_size: NA; j_call: TRBJ1-2; v_call: TRBV11-2; d_call: TRBD1; cdr3_aa: CASRVTGDYGYTF
clone_size: NA; j_call: TRBJ1-6; v_call: TRBV5-1; d_call: NA; cdr3_aa: CASSLGRGGNSPLHF
clone_size: NA; j_call: TRBJ2-5; v_call: TRBV15; d_call: NA; cdr3_aa: CATSSRGPGTQYF
clone_size: few; j_call: TRBJ1-1; v_call: TRBV29-1; d_call: NA; cdr3_aa: CSVGRTHTNTEAFF
clone_size: NA; j_call: TRBJ2-1; v_call: TRBV5-1; d_call: NA; cdr3_aa: CASMRDADLNEQFF
clone_size: NA; j_call: TRBJ1-1; v_call: TRBV28; d_call: NA; cdr3_aa: CASSETDQPKAFF
clone_size: NA; j_call: TRBJ2-3; v_call: TRBV2; d_call: NA; cdr3_aa: CASTGTDTQYF
clone_size: NA; j_call: TRBJ1-5; v_call: TRBV28; d_call: NA; cdr3_aa: CASSSTIKPQHF
clone_size: NA; j_call: TRBJ1-2; v_call: TRBV21-1; d_call: NA; cdr3_aa: CASSKDGQVGNYGYTF
clone_size: once; j_call: TRBJ2-4; v_call: TRBV19; d_call: TRBD1; cdr3_aa: CASSDSRGSKNIQYF
clone_size: NA; j_call: TRBJ2-3; v_call: TRBV6-4; d_call: NA; cdr3_aa: CASSAHYPTDTQYF
clone_size: NA; j_call: TRBJ1-1; v_call: TRBV2; d_call: NA; cdr3_aa: CATSVGGAMNTEAFF
clone_size: NA; j_call: TRBJ1-2; v_call: TRBV28; d_call: TRBD1; cdr3_aa: CASNNRGNYGYTF
clone_size: NA; j_call: TRBJ2-3; v_call: TRBV28; d_call: TRBD1; cdr3_aa: CASSRTTGLTDTQYF
clone_size: NA; j_call: TRBJ2-5; v_call: TRBV9; d_call: TRBD2; cdr3_aa: CASSGGGQETQYF
clone_size: NA; j_call: TRBJ1-5; v_call: TRBV6-1; d_call: NA; cdr3_aa: CASSPKGYSNQPQHF
clone_size: NA; j_call: TRBJ1-5; v_call: TRBV18; d_call: NA; cdr3_aa: CASSPLGHRNQPQHF
clone_size: NA; j_call: TRBJ1-2; v_call: TRBV28; d_call: NA; cdr3_aa: CASSFGAAFYGYTF